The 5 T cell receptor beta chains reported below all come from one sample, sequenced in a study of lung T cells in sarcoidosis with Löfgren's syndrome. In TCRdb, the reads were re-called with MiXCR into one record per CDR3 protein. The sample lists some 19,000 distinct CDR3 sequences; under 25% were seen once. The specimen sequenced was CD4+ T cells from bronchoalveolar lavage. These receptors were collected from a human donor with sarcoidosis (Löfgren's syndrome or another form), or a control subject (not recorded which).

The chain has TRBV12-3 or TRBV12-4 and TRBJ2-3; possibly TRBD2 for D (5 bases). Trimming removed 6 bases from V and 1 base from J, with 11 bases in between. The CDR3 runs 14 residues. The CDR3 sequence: CASRVLVGTDTQYF. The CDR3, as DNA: TGTGCCAGCAGGGTACTAGTTGGCACAGATACGCAGTATTTT.

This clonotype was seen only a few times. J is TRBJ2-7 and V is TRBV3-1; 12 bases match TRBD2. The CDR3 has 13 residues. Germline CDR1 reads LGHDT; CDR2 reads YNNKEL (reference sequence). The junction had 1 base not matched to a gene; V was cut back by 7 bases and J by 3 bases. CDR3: CASMTSGSYEQYF. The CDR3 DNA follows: TGTGCCAGCATGACTAGCGGGAGCTACGAGCAGTACTTC.

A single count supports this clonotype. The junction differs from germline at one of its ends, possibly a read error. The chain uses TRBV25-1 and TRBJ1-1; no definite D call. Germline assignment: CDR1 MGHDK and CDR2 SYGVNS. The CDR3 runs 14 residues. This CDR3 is CAGRPTLRNTEAIF. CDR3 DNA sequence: TGTGCCGGCCGACCAACCCTAAGGAACACTGAAGCTATCTTT.

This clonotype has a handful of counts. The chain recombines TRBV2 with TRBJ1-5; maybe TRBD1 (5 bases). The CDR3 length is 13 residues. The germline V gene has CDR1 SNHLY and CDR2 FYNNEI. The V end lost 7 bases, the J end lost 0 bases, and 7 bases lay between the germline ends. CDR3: CASKTDSNQPQHF. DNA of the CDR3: TGTGCCAGCAAGACAGATAGCAATCAGCCCCAGCATTTT.

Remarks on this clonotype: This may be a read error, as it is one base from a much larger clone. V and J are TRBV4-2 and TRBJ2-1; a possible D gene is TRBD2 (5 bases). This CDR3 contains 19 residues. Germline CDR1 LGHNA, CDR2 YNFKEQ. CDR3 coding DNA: TGTGCCAGCAGCCAAGATGAGAGATTCGCCTCTAGCTCCTACAATGAGCAGTCCTTC. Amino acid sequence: CASSQDERFASSSYNEQSF.